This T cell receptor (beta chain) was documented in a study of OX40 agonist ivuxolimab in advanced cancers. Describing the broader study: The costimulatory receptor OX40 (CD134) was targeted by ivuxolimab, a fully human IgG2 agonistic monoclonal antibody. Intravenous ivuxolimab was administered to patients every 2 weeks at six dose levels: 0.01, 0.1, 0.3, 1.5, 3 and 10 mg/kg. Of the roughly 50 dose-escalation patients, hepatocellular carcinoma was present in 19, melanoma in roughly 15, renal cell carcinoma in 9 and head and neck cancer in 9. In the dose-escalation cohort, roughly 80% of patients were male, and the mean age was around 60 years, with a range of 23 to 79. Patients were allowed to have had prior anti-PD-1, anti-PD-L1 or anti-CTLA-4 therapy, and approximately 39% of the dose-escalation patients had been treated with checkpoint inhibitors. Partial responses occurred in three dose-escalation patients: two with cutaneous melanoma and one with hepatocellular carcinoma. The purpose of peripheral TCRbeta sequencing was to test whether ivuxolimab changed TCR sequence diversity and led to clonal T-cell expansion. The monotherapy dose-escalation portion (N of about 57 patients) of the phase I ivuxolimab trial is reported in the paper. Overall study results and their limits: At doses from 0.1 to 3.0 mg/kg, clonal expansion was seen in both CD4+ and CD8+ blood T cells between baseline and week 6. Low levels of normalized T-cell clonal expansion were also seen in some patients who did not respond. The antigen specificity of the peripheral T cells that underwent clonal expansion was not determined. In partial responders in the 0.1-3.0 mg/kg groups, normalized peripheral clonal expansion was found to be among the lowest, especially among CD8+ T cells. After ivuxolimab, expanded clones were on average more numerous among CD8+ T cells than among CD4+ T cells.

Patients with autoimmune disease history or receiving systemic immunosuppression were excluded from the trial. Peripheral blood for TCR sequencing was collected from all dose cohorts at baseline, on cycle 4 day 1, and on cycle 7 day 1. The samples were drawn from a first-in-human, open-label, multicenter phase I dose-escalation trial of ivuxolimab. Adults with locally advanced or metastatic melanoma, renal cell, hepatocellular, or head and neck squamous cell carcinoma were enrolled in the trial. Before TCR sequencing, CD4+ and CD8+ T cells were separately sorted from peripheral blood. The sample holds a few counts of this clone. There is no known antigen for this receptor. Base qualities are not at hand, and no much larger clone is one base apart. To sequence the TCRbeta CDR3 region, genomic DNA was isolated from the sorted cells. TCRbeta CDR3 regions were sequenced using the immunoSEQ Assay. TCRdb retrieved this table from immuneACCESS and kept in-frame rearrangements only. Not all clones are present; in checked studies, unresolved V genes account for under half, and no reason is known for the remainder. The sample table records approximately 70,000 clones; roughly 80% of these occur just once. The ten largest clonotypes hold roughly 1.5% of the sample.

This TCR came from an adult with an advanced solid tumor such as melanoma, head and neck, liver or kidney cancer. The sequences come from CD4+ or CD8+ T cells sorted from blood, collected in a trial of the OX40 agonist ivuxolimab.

This receptor carries the CDR3 CASSLRTGSDSPLHF. The nucleotide sequence reads TGCGCCAGCAGCCTCCGGACAGGGTCAGATTCACCCCTCCACTTT. Recombination linked TRBV5-1 to TRBJ1-6, and 8 junctional nucleotides match TRBD1. Its CDR3 holds 15 amino acids, cysteine through phenylalanine. CDR3 DNA only is kept here, 45 bases in frame from base 1. V is cut back by 4 bases and J by 8 bases, with 8 bases in the junction unmatched. The germline V gene provides CDR1 SGHRS and CDR2 YFSETQ.